This TCR beta chain is drawn from a study of T cell therapy after organ transplantation. Study at large: Of 10 or so patients, eight responded clinically and two did not. Blood for the long-term post-therapy sample came 20 to 29 weeks after therapy. Findings and limits, study-wide: In nonresponders, reduced coverage from low CD8+ yield may limit detected expansions. Lower pretherapy CD8 clonality went with larger post-therapy fold change.

Points on this clone: What it binds is unknown.

This table comes from immunoSEQ multiplex PCR, and its TCRdb copy is limited to in-frame clones, with some not included. The sample lists 1,000 to 1,500 clones, around 63% occurring once. The V and J ends lost 2 bases and 6 bases respectively, with 11 bases between them. Germline CDR1 reads LGHNA; CDR2 reads YNFKEQ. The CDR3 spans 13 residues. Time point described: 20-29 weeks after completion of therapy. The V gene is TRBV4-2, the J gene TRBJ2-7, with unresolved D. The sample here was CD8+ T cells from blood, taken after autologous CMV-specific T cell therapy. The sequence was obtained from a human patient who had received a solid organ transplant and had CMV disease. The graft donor may have given rise to some T cells. The CDR3 coding sequence is TGTGCCAGCAGCCAACGAATTGCATCCGAGCAGTACTTC. Protein: CASSQRIASEQYF.